Below, 21 T cell receptor beta chains from the same sample are listed, as sequenced in a study of blood T cell repertoires in COVID-19. Sequenced by immunoSEQ multiplex PCR; TCRdb stores in-frame clones only, minus some. Seen here are about 380,000 clones, 90% observed once, and the top ten hold 6.5% to 7%. Input material: peripheral blood. The receptors derive from a man aged 18 to 29 with active or convalescent COVID-19.

This clone was seen only once. This chain uses TRBV29-1 with TRBJ2-7; weak D call: TRBD1 (6 bases). This CDR3 has 11 residues. The ends were cut back, 6 bases at V and 4 bases at J, with 10 bases in the middle. From germline, CDR1 is SQVTM and CDR2 ANQGSEA. As DNA, the CDR3 is TGCAGCGTAACAGGGTCGTACGAGCAGTACTTC. Amino acids: CSVTGSYEQYF.

As to this clone: One junction end does not reproduce the germline sequence, and a read error may be involved. This chain connects TRBV5-6 to TRBJ1-2; D gene uncertain. This CDR3 is 12 amino acids long. CDR1 is SGHDT, CDR2 YYEEEE, per germline. The CDR3 DNA follows: TGTGCCAGCAGCTCTTATACGGTGGGGAGCGCCTTC. This translates into CASSSYTVGSAF.

The rearrangement uses TRBV11-2 and TRBJ2-5; D might be TRBD1 (6 bases). The length of the CDR3 is 14 residues. With 1 base removed from V and 4 bases from J, the gap between germline ends came to 10 bases. Germline CDR1 SGHAT, CDR2 FQNNGV. The CDR3 DNA sequence: TGTGCCAGCAGCTTAGTGGGGGCCACAGAGACCCAGTACTTC. It yields the protein CASSLVGATETQYF.

The CDR3 is CATSDLVRGYNEQFF. The CDR3 DNA sequence: TGTGCCACCAGTGACCTGGTCAGGGGGTACAATGAGCAGTTCTTC. This chain joins TRBV24-1 and TRBJ2-1, with 7 bases lining up with TRBD1. V trimming: 4 bases; J trimming: 4 bases; junction bases outside the gene matches: 6. The CDR3 runs 15 residues. Germline V lookup: CDR1 KGHDR, CDR2 SFDVKD.

The V gene is TRBV11-2, the J gene TRBJ1-2; possibly TRBD1 for D (6 bases). The CDR3 sequence is 15 residues long. The V end was cut by 1 base, the J end by 7 bases, with 16 bases between. CDR1 is SGHAT, CDR2 FQNNGV, per germline. The DNA for the CDR3 is TGTGCCAGCAGCTTAGGGTCAGGGGAGAAGTCTGGCTACACCTTC. It specifies CASSLGSGEKSGYTF.

The chain couples TRBV5-1 to TRBJ2-1, with TRBD2 identical over 8 bases. The CDR3 sequence is 15 residues long. V dropped 0 bases and J dropped 6; count of bases not matched to a gene: 5. Germline V gene lookup returns CDR1 SGHRS and CDR2 YFSETQ. The CDR3 nucleotides read TGCGCCAGCAGCTTGGAGGGACTAGGTAGCAATGAGCAGTTCTTC. As protein: CASSLEGLGSNEQFF. Combining the CDR3 with reference TRBV5-1 and TRBJ2-1 gives the whole variable domain KAGVTQTPRYLIKTRGQQVTLSCSPISGHRSVSWYQQTPGQGLQFLFEYFSETQRNKGNFPGRFSGRQFSNSRSEMNVSTLELGDSALYLCASSLEGLGSNEQFFGPGTRLTVL.

The V and J genes are TRBV5-1 and TRBJ1-1, with 8 positions matching TRBD1. The trim removed 3 bases at V and 1 base at J, leaving 5 bases unmatched. The CDR3 is made up of 15 amino acids. Germline loops: CDR1 SGHRS, CDR2 YFSETQ. The CDR3: CASSWGQATNTEAFF. CDR3 bases: TGCGCCAGCAGCTGGGGACAGGCGACGAACACTGAAGCTTTCTTT.

This clone was observed a single time. The rearrangement links TRBV2 to TRBJ2-7, with D perhaps TRBD2 (5 bases). Germline V gives CDR1 SNHLY, CDR2 FYNNEI. Trimming took 0 bases from V and 4 from J, leaving 19 bases between them. The CDR3 contains 17 residues. The CDR3 sequence is CASSEALRGSSIYEQYF. The DNA of the CDR3 is TGTGCCAGCAGTGAAGCGCTTCGGGGTTCTTCAATATACGAGCAGTACTTC.

This clone was found once. The chain employs TRBV12-2 and TRBJ2-7; the table's TRBD1 call for D was not verified on the DNA. TRBV12-2 is recorded as a pseudogene. This CDR3 has 16 amino acids. This CDR3 reads CASRLGYRDRVSEQYF. The CDR3 DNA follows: TGTGCAAGTCGCTTAGGGTACCGGGACAGGGTCTCCGAGCAGTACTTC.

With respect to this clone: In the same sample, other DNA sequences code for this CDR3. The chain employs TRBV29-1 and TRBJ2-2; 9 nucleotides line up with TRBD1. The CDR3 is made up of 14 amino acids. V shed 6 bases, J shed 2 bases, and the junction held 4 bases outside the gene matches. Germline V gene sequence: CDR1 SQVTM, CDR2 ANQGSEA. CDR3 DNA: TGCAGCGTGCCGGGACAGGGTAACACCGGGGAGCTGTTTTTT. Translation: CSVPGQGNTGELFF.

The chain combines TRBV3-1 (or the pseudogene TRBV3-2) with TRBJ2-7, with D possibly matching TRBD1 (5 bases). CDR1 and CDR2 from the germline V gene are LGHDT and YNNKEL (reference sequence). The CDR3 loop spans 14 amino acids. Trimming shortened V by 2 bases and J by 4 bases, and 12 bases separated the two germline ends. CDR3 loop: CASSQSGALYEQYF. Written as DNA, the CDR3 is TGTGCCAGCAGCCAATCTGGGGCCTTATACGAGCAGTACTTC.

The chain carries TRBV29-1 and TRBJ1-2; possibly TRBD1 for D (5 bases). V lost 4 bases and J lost 4, with 13 bases in between. This CDR3 is 13 amino acids long. Germline lookup yields CDR1 SQVTM and CDR2 ANQGSEA. CDR3 DNA: TGCAGCGTTGTGGGGCCGGGAGCCTATGGCTACACCTTC. This translates into CSVVGPGAYGYTF.

V and J are TRBV9 and TRBJ2-3; TRBD2 matches at 8 bases. J lost 4 bases, V lost 1 base, and 5 bases had no gene match. Germline values: CDR1 SGDLS, CDR2 YYNGEE. CDR3 size: 15 residues. CDR3 nucleotide sequence: TGTGCCAGCAGCGTACTTGCGGGGGGTCCAGATACGCAGTATTTT. Its translation is CASSVLAGGPDTQYF. Combining the CDR3 with reference TRBV9 and TRBJ2-3 gives the whole variable domain DSGVTQTPKHLITATGQRVTLRCSPRSGDLSVYWYQQSLDQGLQFLIQYYNGEERAKGNILERFSAQQFPDLHSELNLSSLELGDSALYFCASSVLAGGPDTQYFGPGTRLTVL.

The gene calls are TRBV6-5 and TRBJ2-7; D ambiguous. CDR1 is MNHEY, CDR2 SVGAGI, per germline. The V and J ends lost 5 bases and 5 bases respectively, with 7 bases between them. The length of the CDR3 is 11 residues. DNA of the CDR3: TGTGCCAGCAGTCGTTCTGACGAGCAGTACTTC. Translated, it gives CASSRSDEQYF.

V gene TRBV7-9 combines with J gene TRBJ1-6; TRBD1 is a possible D gene (6 bases). V lost 5 bases and J 10 bases, leaving 15 bases between the germline ends. Germline lookup yields CDR1 SEHNR and CDR2 FQNEAQ (reference sequence). The CDR3 length is 14 residues. The CDR3 here is CASSQGGIGSPLHF. In nucleotides, the CDR3 is TGTGCCAGCAGCCAAGGGGGTATCGGGTCACCCCTCCACTTT.

This clone was found once. The chain employs TRBV6-5 and TRBJ1-2; TRBD1 agrees at 7 bases. Unmatched junction bases numbered 7, after V lost 4 bases and J lost 8 bases. The V gene's germline CDR1 is MNHEY and CDR2 SVGAGI. The CDR3 extends over 13 amino acids. In DNA form, the CDR3 reads TGTGCCAGCAGTTTGCCGGGACAGCTCGGCTACACCTTC. As protein: CASSLPGQLGYTF.

This clone was detected a few times. The V gene is TRBV28, the J gene TRBJ1-3; D unresolved. The CDR3 totals 11 residues. CDR1 is MDHEN, CDR2 SYDVKM, per germline. V was pared by 4 bases and J by 8 bases, with 6 bases between. CDR3 residues: CASSSEDTIYF. The CDR3 DNA reads as TGTGCCAGCAGTTCCGAGGACACCATATATTTT.

V is TRBV11-1 and J is TRBJ2-5; possibly TRBD2 for D (5 bases). Germline V gene data show CDR1 as SGHAT and CDR2 as FQDESV (reference sequence). Trimming took 5 bases from V and 1 from J, leaving 11 bases between them. This CDR3 spans 14 amino acids. CDR3 residues: CASSPRGIQETQYF. For the CDR3, the DNA is TGTGCCAGCAGCCCCCGAGGGATCCAAGAGACCCAGTACTTC. Variable domain in full (rest from reference TRBV11-1 and TRBJ2-5): EAEVAQSPRYKITEKSQAVAFWCDPISGHATLYWYRQILGQGPELLVQFQDESVVDDSQLPKDRFSAERLKGVDSTLKIQPAELGDSAMYLCASSPRGIQETQYFGPGTRLLVL.

This chain joins TRBV7-8 and TRBJ1-4, with TRBD1 identical over 8 bases. This CDR3 region has 15 residues. Germline CDR1 reads SGHVS; CDR2 reads FQNEAQ. Losses at the gene ends were 4 bases for V and 5 bases for J; bases not matched to a gene: 6. The CDR3 loop reads CASSSGTGGNEKLFF. CDR3 in DNA: TGTGCCAGCAGCTCTGGTACAGGGGGGAATGAAAAACTGTTTTTT.

The rearrangement uses TRBV21-1 and TRBJ2-1; the table's D call of TRBD2 was not tested on the DNA. TRBV21-1 is a documented pseudogene. The CDR3 is made up of 17 amino acids. In nucleotides, the CDR3 is TGTGCCAGCAGCAAAGTGGCGGGAGGGCCATCTCCATCAGGGCAGTTCTTC. Protein sequence: CASSKVAGGPSPSGQFF.

This chain links TRBV3-1 (or the pseudogene TRBV3-2) with TRBJ1-2, with a tentative D call TRBD1 (5 bases). Germline loops: CDR1 LGHDT, CDR2 YNNKEL (reference sequence). Trimming took 3 bases from V and 8 from J, leaving 10 bases between them. The CDR3 sequence is 12 residues long. The CDR3 spells CASSHLEGGYTF. The CDR3 DNA follows: TGTGCCAGCAGCCACCTGGAGGGGGGCTACACCTTC.